The sample holds one count of the clone carrying this T cell receptor (beta chain). The antigen is unknown. The V gene lost 2 bases and the J gene lost 5 bases, with 11 bases spanning the gap. This CDR3 comprises 14 residues. Germline V lookup: CDR1 SGDLS, CDR2 YYNGEE. Using immunoSEQ multiplex PCR, the repertoire was profiled, and TCRdb retains in-frame clones only, with some absent. The repertoire holds 110,000 or so clones, with approximately 89% as singletons. These data originate in a study of T cell responses to AZD1222 COVID-19 vaccine. Study-level results: Receipt of two AZD1222 doses was followed by a rise in Spike-specific TCR breadth and depth. Only six or seven AZD1222 recipients tested seropositive at baseline. Donors in the cohort were predominantly white British and more often female, and clonal diversity was possibly underestimated. Distributed over spike, vaccine-associated CD4 TCRs predominated at 160-218 and 743-854.

This clonotype was sampled from an adult in good health. This rearrangement joins TRBV9 to TRBJ2-1; D may be TRBD1 (5 bases). The sample here was peripheral blood, taken on day 0 of MenACWY control vaccination. The CDR3 spells CASSVWGRDNEQFF. In DNA form, the CDR3 reads TGTGCCAGCAGCGTTTGGGGCCGGGACAATGAGCAGTTCTTC.